Listed below are T cell receptor beta chains from one sample, sequenced in a study of human T cells and chemical hapten exposure. Via MiXCR, TCRdb re-called the 5' RACE reads, giving one row per CDR3 protein. The sample holds 110,000 to 150,000 distinct CDR3 sequences; roughly 4% are singletons and the top ten take roughly 1.4%. These receptors all come from a female donor in good health. The CDR3 runs from the conserved cysteine through the conserved F or W. Fields, in order: D gene, clone size, V gene, J gene, CDR3 protein, CDR3 DNA. The D gene is left open where the match is weak. Size tells how often a clone was seen (once, few, many) or the class of an expanded clone, and some rows leave it out.

D: TRBD1; size: many; V: TRBV2; J: TRBJ1-1; CDR3: CASSGDRVVNTEAFF; DNA: TGTGCCAGCAGTGGGGACAGGGTCGTCAACACTGAAGCTTTCTTT
D: -; size: many; V: TRBV2; J: TRBJ1-5; CDR3: CASLPGPNNNQPQHF; DNA: TGTGCCAGCCTCCCGGGACCGAACAACAATCAGCCCCAGCATTTT
D: -; size: many; V: TRBV5-1; J: TRBJ2-5; CDR3: CASSQETGSRDKETQYF; DNA: TGCGCCAGCAGCCAAGAGACGGGGAGTCGTGATAAAGAGACCCAGTACTTC
D: -; size: many; V: TRBV21-1; J: TRBJ1-2; CDR3: CEGGQGYNYGYTF; DNA: TGTGAGGGGGGACAGGGCTATAACTATGGCTACACCTTC
D: TRBD1; size: many; V: TRBV24-1; J: TRBJ1-1; CDR3: CATSVGGQGRFFF; DNA: TGTGCCACCAGTGTCGGTGGACAGGGCAGATTCTTCTTT
D: TRBD2; size: many; V: TRBV2; J: TRBJ2-1; CDR3: CASSVMAGGSYNEQFF; DNA: TGTGCCAGCAGTGTCATGGCGGGGGGGTCCTACAATGAGCAGTTCTTC
D: -; size: many; V: TRBV20-1; J: TRBJ1-2; CDR3: CSASPRNYGYTF; DNA: TGCAGTGCTAGTCCACGCAACTATGGCTACACCTTC
D: TRBD1; size: many; V: TRBV9; J: TRBJ1-1; CDR3: CASNKGQTYTEAFF; DNA: TGTGCCAGCAACAAGGGACAGACTTACACTGAAGCTTTCTTT
D: -; size: many; V: TRBV20-1; J: TRBJ1-6; CDR3: CSARGHKTGNSPLHF; DNA: TGCAGTGCTAGAGGACATAAAACGGGGAATTCACCCCTCCACTTT
D: -; size: -; V: TRBV12-3/TRBV12-4; J: TRBJ2-3; CDR3: CASSCRGEDTQYF; DNA: TGTGCCAGCAGTTGCCGGGGAGAGGATACGCAGTATTTT
D: TRBD1; size: many; V: TRBV6-1; J: TRBJ2-1; CDR3: CASSALARHRQGTYNEQFF; DNA: TGTGCCAGCAGTGCTCTGGCCCGACATCGACAGGGAACCTACAATGAGCAGTTCTTC
D: -; size: many; V: TRBV12-3/TRBV12-4; J: TRBJ2-3; CDR3: CASSLVATPTDTQYF; DNA: TGTGCCAGCAGTTTAGTAGCCACCCCCACAGATACGCAGTATTTT
D: -; size: -; V: TRBV4-2; J: TRBJ1-1; CDR3: CASSQGQTGGTEAFF; DNA: TGTGCCAGCAGCCAAGGTCAGACAGGTGGGACTGAAGCTTTCTTT
D: -; size: many; V: TRBV12-3/TRBV12-4; J: TRBJ1-2; CDR3: CASSEGYNYGYTF; DNA: TGTGCCAGCAGTGAAGGGTACAACTATGGCTACACCTTC
D: TRBD1; size: many; V: TRBV7-8; J: TRBJ1-1; CDR3: CASSLNRGDTEAFF; DNA: TGTGCCAGCAGCTTAAACAGGGGTGACACTGAAGCTTTCTTT
D: -; size: many; V: TRBV29-1; J: TRBJ1-5; CDR3: CSVVLNGGEKHF; DNA: TGCAGCGTTGTCCTTAACGGGGGGGAAAAGCATTTT
D: -; size: few; V: TRBV14; J: TRBJ1-1; CDR3: CASSPITLQGREAFF; DNA: TGTGCCAGCAGCCCGATTACGCTCCAGGGACGTGAAGCTTTCTTT
D: TRBD2; size: -; V: TRBV4-2; J: TRBJ2-1; CDR3: CASSQVLAGASYNEQFF; DNA: TGTGCCAGCAGCCAAGTCCTAGCGGGGGCGTCCTACAATGAGCAGTTCTTC